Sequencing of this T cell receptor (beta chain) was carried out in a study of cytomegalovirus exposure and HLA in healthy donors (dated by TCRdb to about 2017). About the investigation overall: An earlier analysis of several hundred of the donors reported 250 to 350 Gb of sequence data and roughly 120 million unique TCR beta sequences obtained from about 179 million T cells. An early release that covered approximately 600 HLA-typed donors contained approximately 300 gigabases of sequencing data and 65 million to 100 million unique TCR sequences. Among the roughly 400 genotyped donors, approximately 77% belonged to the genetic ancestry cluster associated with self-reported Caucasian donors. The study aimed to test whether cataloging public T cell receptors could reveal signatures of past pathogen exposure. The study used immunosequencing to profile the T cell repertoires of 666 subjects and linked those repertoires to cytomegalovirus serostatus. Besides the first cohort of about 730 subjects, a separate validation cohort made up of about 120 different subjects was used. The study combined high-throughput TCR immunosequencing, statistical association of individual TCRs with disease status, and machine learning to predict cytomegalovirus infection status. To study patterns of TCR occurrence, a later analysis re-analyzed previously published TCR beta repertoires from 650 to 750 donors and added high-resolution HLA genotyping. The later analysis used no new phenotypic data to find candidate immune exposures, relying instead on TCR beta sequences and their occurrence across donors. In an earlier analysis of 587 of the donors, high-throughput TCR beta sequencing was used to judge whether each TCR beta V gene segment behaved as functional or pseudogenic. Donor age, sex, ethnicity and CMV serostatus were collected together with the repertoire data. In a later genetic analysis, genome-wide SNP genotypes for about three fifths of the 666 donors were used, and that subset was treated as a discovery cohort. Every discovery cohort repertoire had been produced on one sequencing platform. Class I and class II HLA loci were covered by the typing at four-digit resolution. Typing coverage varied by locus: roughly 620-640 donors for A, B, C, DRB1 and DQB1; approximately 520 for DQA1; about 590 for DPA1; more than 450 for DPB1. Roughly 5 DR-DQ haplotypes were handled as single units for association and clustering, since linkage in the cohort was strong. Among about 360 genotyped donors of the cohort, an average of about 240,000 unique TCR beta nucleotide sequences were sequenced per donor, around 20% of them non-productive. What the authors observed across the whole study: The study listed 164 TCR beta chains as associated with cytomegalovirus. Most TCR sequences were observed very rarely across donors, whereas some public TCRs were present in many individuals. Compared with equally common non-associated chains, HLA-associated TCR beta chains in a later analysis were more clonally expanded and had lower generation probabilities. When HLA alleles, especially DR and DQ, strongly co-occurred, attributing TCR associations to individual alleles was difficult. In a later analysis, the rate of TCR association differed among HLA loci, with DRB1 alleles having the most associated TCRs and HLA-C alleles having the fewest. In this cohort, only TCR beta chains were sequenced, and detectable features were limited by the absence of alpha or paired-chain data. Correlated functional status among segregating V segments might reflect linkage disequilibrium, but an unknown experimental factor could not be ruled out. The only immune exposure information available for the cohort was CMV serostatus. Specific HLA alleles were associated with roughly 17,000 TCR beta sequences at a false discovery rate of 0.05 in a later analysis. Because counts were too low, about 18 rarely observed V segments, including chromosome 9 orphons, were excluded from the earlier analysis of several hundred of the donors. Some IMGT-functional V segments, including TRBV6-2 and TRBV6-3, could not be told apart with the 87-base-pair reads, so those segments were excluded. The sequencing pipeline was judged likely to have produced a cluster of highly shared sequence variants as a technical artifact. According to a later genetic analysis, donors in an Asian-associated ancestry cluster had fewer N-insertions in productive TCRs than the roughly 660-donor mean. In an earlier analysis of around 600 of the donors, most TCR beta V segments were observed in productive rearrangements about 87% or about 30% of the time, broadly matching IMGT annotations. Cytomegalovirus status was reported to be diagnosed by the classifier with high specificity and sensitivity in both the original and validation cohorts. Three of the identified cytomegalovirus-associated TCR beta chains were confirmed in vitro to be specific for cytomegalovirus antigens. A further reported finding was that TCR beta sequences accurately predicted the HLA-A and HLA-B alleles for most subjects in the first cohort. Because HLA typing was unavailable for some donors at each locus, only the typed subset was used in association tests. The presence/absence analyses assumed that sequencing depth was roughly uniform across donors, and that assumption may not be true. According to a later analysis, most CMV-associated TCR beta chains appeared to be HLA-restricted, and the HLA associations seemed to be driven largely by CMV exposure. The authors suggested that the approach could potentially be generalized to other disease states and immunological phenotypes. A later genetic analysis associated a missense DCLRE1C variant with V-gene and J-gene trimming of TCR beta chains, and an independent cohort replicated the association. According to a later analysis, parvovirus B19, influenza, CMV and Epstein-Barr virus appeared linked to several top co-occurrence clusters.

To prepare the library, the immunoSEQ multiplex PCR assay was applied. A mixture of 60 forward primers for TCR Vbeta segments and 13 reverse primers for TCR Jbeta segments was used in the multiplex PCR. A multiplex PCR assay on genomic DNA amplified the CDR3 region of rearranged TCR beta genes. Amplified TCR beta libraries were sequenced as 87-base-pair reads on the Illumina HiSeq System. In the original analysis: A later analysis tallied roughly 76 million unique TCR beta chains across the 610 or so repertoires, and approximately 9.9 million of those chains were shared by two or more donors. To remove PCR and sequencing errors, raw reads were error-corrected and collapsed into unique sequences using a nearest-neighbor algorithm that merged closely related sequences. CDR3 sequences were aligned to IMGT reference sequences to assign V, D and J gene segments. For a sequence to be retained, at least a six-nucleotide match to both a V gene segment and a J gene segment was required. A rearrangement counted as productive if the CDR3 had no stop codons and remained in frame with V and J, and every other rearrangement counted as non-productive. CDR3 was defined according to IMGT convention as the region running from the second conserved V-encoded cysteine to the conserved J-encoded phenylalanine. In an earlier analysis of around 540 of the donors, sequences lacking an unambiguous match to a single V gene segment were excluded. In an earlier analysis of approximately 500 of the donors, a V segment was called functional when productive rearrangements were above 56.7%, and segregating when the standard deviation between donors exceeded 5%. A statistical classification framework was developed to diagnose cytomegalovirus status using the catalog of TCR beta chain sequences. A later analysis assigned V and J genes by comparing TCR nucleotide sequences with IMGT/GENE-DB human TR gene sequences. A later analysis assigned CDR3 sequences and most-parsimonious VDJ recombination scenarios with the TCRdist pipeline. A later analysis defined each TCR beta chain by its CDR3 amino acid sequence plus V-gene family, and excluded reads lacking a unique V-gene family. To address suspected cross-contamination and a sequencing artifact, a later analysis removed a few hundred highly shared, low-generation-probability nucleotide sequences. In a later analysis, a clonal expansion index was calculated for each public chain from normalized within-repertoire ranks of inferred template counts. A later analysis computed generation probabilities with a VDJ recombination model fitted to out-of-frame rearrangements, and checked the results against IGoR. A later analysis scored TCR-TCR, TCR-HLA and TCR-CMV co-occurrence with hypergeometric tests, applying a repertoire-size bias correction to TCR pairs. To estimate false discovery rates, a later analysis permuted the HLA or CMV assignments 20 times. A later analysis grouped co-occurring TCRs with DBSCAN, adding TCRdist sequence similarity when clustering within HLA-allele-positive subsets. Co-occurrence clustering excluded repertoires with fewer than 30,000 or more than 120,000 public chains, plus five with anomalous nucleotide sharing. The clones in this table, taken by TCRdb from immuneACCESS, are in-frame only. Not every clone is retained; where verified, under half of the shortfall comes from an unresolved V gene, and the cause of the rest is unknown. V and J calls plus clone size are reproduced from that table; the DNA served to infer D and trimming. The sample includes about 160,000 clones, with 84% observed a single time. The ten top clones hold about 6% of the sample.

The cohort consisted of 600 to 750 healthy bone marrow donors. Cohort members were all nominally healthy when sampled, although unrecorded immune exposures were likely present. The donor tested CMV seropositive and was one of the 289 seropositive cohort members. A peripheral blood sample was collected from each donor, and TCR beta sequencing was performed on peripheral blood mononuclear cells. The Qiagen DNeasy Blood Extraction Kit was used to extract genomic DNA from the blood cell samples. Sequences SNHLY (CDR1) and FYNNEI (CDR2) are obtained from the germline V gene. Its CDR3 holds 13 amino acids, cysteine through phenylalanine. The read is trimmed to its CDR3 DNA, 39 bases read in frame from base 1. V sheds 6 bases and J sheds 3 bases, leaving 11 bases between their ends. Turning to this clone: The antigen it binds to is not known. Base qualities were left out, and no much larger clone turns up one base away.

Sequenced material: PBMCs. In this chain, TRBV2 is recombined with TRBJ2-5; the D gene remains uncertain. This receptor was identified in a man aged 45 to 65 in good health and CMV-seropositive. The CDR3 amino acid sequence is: CASRVGVEETQYF. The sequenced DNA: TGTGCCAGCAGGGTCGGTGTAGAAGAGACCCAGTACTTC.